These 19 T cell receptor beta chains were all obtained from the same sample, sequenced in a study of cytomegalovirus exposure and HLA in healthy donors. PCR amplification relied on 60 Vbeta primers (plus 13 Jbeta primers). Using immunoSEQ multiplex PCR, the repertoire was profiled, and TCRdb retains in-frame clones only, with some absent. The sample consists of 120,000 to 150,000 clones, more than 75% of them appearing once. Input material: PBMCs. The receptors were sampled from a man aged 18 to 29 in good health and CMV-seronegative.

The chain employs TRBV27 and TRBJ2-7; possible D gene TRBD1, 5 bases. This CDR3 has 14 amino acids. V was shortened by 0 bases and J by 3 bases, with 9 bases between the two germline ends. Germline-derived CDR1 and CDR2 are MNHEY and SMNVEV (reference sequence). CDR3 sequence: CASSLSSTVYEQYF. The CDR3 DNA reads TGTGCCAGCAGTTTATCGTCGACAGTCTACGAGCAGTACTTC.

The V gene is TRBV14, the J gene TRBJ2-2; D gene ambiguous. The germline V gene has CDR1 SGHDN and CDR2 FVKESK. V lost 0 bases, J lost 1 base, and 6 bases lay in between. The CDR3 sequence is 15 residues long. The CDR3 DNA reads TGTGCCAGCAGCCAAGATGCAGGGAACACCGGGGAGCTGTTTTTT. This encodes CASSQDAGNTGELFF. Based on the CDR3 plus reference TRBV14 and TRBJ2-2, the full variable domain is EAGVTQFPSHSVIEKGQTVTLRCDPISGHDNLYWYRRVMGKEIKFLLHFVKESKQDESGMPNNRFLAERTGGTYSTLKVQPAELEDSGVYFCASSQDAGNTGELFFGEGSRLTVL.

The chain combines TRBV14 with TRBJ2-1, with a weak D call TRBD2 (5 bases). V was cut by 3 bases and J by 7 bases, with 7 bases left in between. The CDR3 totals 12 residues. Germline V gene sequence: CDR1 SGHDN, CDR2 FVKESK. This CDR3 is CASSQWTNEQFF. For the CDR3, the DNA is TGTGCCAGCAGCCAGTGGACTAATGAGCAGTTCTTC. The variable domain in full, completed from reference TRBV14 and TRBJ2-1, reads EAGVTQFPSHSVIEKGQTVTLRCDPISGHDNLYWYRRVMGKEIKFLLHFVKESKQDESGMPNNRFLAERTGGTYSTLKVQPAELEDSGVYFCASSQWTNEQFFGPGTRLTVL.

V gene TRBV27 combines with J gene TRBJ2-5; the D gene is possibly TRBD2 (6 bases). The J call may be faulty, since TRBJ2-7 better matches the DNA end. The germline gives CDR1 MNHEY, CDR2 SMNVEV (reference sequence). The CDR3 covers 13 residues. This CDR3 reads CASSWGTDYEQYF. CDR3 DNA: TGTGCCAGCAGTTGGGGGACTGACTACGAGCAGTACTTC.

This clone was seen only a few times. The chain is built from TRBV7-8 and TRBJ1-1, with TRBD1 matching 8 bases. J lost 7 bases, V lost 6 bases, and 4 bases had no gene match. Per the germline V gene, CDR1 is SGHVS and CDR2 is FQNEAQ. The CDR3 spans 12 residues. This chain's CDR3 is CASRQDRDEAFF. The CDR3 region has the DNA TGTGCCAGCAGACAGGACAGGGATGAAGCTTTCTTT. Using reference TRBV7-8 and TRBJ1-1 for the parts outside the CDR3, the full variable domain is GAGVSQSPRYKVAKRGQDVALRCDPISGHVSLFWYQQALGQGPEFLTYFQNEAQLDKSGLPSDRFFAERPEGSVSTLKIQRTQQEDSAVYLCASRQDRDEAFFGQGTRLTVV.

The chain is built from TRBV16 and TRBJ2-7; 7 bases match TRBD1. The CDR3 has 14 residues. V gave up 1 base and J gave up 6 bases; unmatched junction bases: 6. Per the germline V gene, CDR1 is KGHSY and CDR2 is FQNENV. The CDR3 coding sequence is TGTGCCAGCAGCCAATTCGGGACAGAAACCGAGCAGTACTTC. As protein: CASSQFGTETEQYF.

The chain employs TRBV5-1 and TRBJ2-3; D may be TRBD1 (6 bases). The V and J ends lost 0 bases and 3 bases respectively, with 11 bases between them. The CDR3 has 15 residues. From germline, CDR1 is SGHRS and CDR2 YFSETQ. CDR3 amino acids: CASSLAQTGTDTQYF. In DNA form, the CDR3 reads TGCGCCAGCAGCTTGGCCCAGACAGGAACAGATACGCAGTATTTT. The whole variable domain, filled in from reference TRBV5-1 and TRBJ2-3, reads KAGVTQTPRYLIKTRGQQVTLSCSPISGHRSVSWYQQTPGQGLQFLFEYFSETQRNKGNFPGRFSGRQFSNSRSEMNVSTLELGDSALYLCASSLAQTGTDTQYFGPGTRLTVL.

V and J are TRBV19 and TRBJ2-2; possibly TRBD2 for D (6 bases). CDR1 and CDR2 (germline): LNHDA, SQIVND (reference sequence). Trimming pared 1 base from V and 7 bases from J, leaving 13 bases between. The CDR3 is 15 residues long. CDR3 sequence reads: CASSIVPGAGGELFF. The DNA for the CDR3 is TGTGCCAGTAGTATAGTTCCGGGAGCGGGCGGGGAGCTGTTTTTT. Drawing the rest from reference TRBV19 and TRBJ2-2, the complete variable domain is DGGITQSPKYLFRKEGQNVTLSCEQNLNHDAMYWYRQDPGQGLRLIYYSQIVNDFQKGDIAEGYSVSREKKESFPLTVTSAQKNPTAFYLCASSIVPGAGGELFFGEGSRLTVL.

This chain connects TRBV27 to TRBJ2-7, with 9 bases fitting TRBD1. The CDR3 runs to 15 residues. CDR1 and CDR2 (germline): MNHEY, SMNVEV (reference sequence). Germline trimming cut 4 bases from V and 3 bases from J; bases unmatched to any gene: 7. The CDR3 here is CASSWAGTGIYEQYF. The CDR3 nucleotides are TGTGCCAGCAGTTGGGCCGGGACAGGGATCTACGAGCAGTACTTC.

CDR3 sequence: CAWMGVGGGANVLTF. In DNA, the CDR3 is TGTGCCTGGATGGGGGTAGGGGGTGGGGCCAACGTCCTGACTTTC. The chain has TRBV30 and TRBJ2-6, with D possibly TRBD1 on 6 matching bases. With 4 bases removed from V and 3 bases from J, the gap between germline ends came to 13 bases. Germline CDR1 reads GTSNPN; CDR2 reads SVGIG (reference sequence). The CDR3 is made up of 15 amino acids.

This clone has a single count. This rearrangement joins TRBV19 to TRBJ2-1; D unclear. V gave up 5 bases and J gave up 8 bases, with 13 bases separating them. The CDR3 covers 13 residues. CDR1 and CDR2 from the germline V gene are LNHDA and SQIVND (reference sequence). The CDR3 loop is CASSLTRLDEQFF. The CDR3 DNA is TGTGCCAGTAGTCTCACCCGACTCGATGAGCAGTTCTTC.

The chain employs TRBV11-2 and TRBJ2-1, with TRBD2 identical over 13 bases. CDR3 length: 14 amino acids. V shed 5 bases and J 13 bases; nucleotides not matched to a gene: 8. Germline assignment: CDR1 SGHAT and CDR2 FQNNGV. CDR3 protein: CASSPRLAGGAQFF. CDR3 bases: TGTGCCAGCAGCCCCCGACTAGCGGGGGGAGCACAGTTCTTC.

The V call is TRBV5-4, the J call TRBJ2-7, with 8 bases lining up with TRBD1. Germline CDR1 SGHNT, CDR2 YYREEE (reference sequence). The CDR3 extends over 15 amino acids. V was pared by 4 bases and J by 1 base, with 7 bases of the junction left unmatched. CDR3 sequence reads: CASSGEGTGSYEQYF. In DNA, the CDR3 is TGTGCCAGCAGCGGCGAGGGGACAGGATCCTACGAGCAGTACTTC.

The gene calls are TRBV7-9 and TRBJ1-4; TRBD1 matches 9 bases. CDR1 is SEHNR, CDR2 FQNEAQ, per germline (reference sequence). The CDR3 spans 18 residues. With V trimmed by 3 bases and J by 8 bases, 16 bases remained unmatched. The CDR3 loop is CASSFAPGQGVVREKLFF. In nucleotides, the CDR3 is TGTGCCAGCAGCTTTGCGCCGGGACAGGGTGTCGTAAGGGAAAAACTGTTTTTT. The entire variable domain, with the rest obtained from reference TRBV7-9 and TRBJ1-4, is as follows: DTGVSQNPRHKITKRGQNVTFRCDPISEHNRLYWYRQTLGQGPEFLTYFQNEAQLEKSRLLSDRFSAERPKGSFSTLEIQRTEQGDSAMYLCASSFAPGQGVVREKLFFGSGTQLSVL.

The chain joins TRBV7-2 to TRBJ2-2; 8 bases are a match to TRBD2. CDR3 length: 14 amino acids. Germline V gene data show CDR1 as SGHTA and CDR2 as FQGNSA. Unmatched junction bases numbered 4, after V lost 5 bases and J lost 5 bases. The CDR3 loop reads CASSRLAGTGELFF. For the CDR3, the DNA is TGTGCCAGCAGCCGCCTAGCGGGTACCGGGGAGCTGTTTTTT.

The chain uses TRBV11-2 and TRBJ2-3; 10 bases agree with TRBD2. The V and J ends lost 5 bases and 2 bases, in that order; junction bases with no gene match: 4. Germline loops: CDR1 SGHAT, CDR2 FQNNGV. The CDR3 length is 15 residues. The CDR3 sequence is CASSHLAGDTDTQYF. In DNA, the CDR3 is TGTGCCAGCAGCCACCTAGCGGGAGACACAGATACGCAGTATTTT.

The chain employs TRBV10-3 and TRBJ1-2, with 10 bases lining up with TRBD1. In germline, CDR1 is ENHRY, CDR2 SYGVKD. The V gene end was trimmed by 7 bases and the J gene end by 2 bases; junction bases not matched to a gene: 4. This CDR3 spans 14 amino acids. This chain's CDR3 is CAIKLTGGNYGYTF. CDR3 in DNA: TGTGCCATCAAGCTGACAGGGGGCAACTATGGCTACACCTTC.

Concerning this clone itself: Additional DNA sequences in this sample encode the identical CDR3. This chain connects TRBV7-3 to TRBJ2-2; no clear D. Germline CDR1 and CDR2: SGHTA and FQGTGA. This CDR3 region has 13 residues. Between the trimmed V and J ends, which lost 3 bases and 2 bases, there was a span of 4 bases. The CDR3 reads CASSFGNTGELFF. The CDR3 bases are TGTGCCAGCAGCTTCGGTAACACCGGGGAGCTGTTTTTT.

This clone was seen a handful of times. V gene TRBV7-7 combines with J gene TRBJ2-2, with D possibly being TRBD2 (6 bases). CDR3 length: 15 amino acids. V was trimmed by 5 bases and J by 2 bases, leaving 12 bases between them. The germline gives CDR1 SSHAT, CDR2 FNYEAQ (reference sequence). The CDR3 here is CASSPVGGNTGELFF. The DNA for the CDR3 is TGTGCCAGCAGCCCCGTCGGGGGTAACACCGGGGAGCTGTTTTTT.